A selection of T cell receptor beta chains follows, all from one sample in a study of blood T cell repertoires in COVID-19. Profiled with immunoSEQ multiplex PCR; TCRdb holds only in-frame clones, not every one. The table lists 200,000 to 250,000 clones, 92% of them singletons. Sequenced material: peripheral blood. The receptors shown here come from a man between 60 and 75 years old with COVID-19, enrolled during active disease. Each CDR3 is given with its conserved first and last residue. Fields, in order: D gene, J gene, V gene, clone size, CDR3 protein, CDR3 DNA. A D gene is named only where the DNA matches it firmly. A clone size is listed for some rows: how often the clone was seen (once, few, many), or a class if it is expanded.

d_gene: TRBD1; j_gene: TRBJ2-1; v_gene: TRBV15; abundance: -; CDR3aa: CATSAYSGGYNEQFF; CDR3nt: TGTGCCACCAGCGCCTACTCAGGGGGTTACAATGAGCAGTTCTTC
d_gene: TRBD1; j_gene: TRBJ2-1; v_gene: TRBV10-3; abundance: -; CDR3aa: CAIGQGPGNEQFF; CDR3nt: TGTGCCATCGGACAGGGGCCGGGGAATGAGCAGTTCTTC
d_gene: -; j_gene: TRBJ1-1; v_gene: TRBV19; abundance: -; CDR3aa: CASSTPPQATNTEAFF; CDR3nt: TGTGCCAGTAGTACACCACCGCAGGCAACGAACACTGAAGCTTTCTTT
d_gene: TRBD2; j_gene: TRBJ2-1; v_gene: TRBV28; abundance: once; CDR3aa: CASSTTGLAYNEQFF; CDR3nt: TGTGCCAGCAGTACCACGGGACTAGCCTACAATGAGCAGTTCTTC
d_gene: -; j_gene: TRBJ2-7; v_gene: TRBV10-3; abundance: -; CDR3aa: CAISDDKLSYEQYF; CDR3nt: TGTGCCATCAGTGACGACAAGCTCTCCTACGAGCAGTACTTC
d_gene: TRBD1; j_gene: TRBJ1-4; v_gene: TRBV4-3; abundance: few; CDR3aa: CASSQGDRDNEKLFF; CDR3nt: TGCGCCAGCAGCCAAGGGGACAGGGATAATGAAAAACTGTTTTTT
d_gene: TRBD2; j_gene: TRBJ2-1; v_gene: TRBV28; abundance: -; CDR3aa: CASSFTAGLAGGGIVF; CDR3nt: TGTGCCAGCAGTTTTACGGCGGGACTAGCGGGAGGCGGCATAGTCTTC
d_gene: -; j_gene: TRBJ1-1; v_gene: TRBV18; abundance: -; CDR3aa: CASSNKGGGSTEAFF; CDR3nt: TGTGCCAGCTCAAATAAGGGAGGGGGAAGTACTGAAGCTTTCTTT
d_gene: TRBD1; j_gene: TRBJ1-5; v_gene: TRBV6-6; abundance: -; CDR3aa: CASSRGQPYQPQHF; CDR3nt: TGTGCCAGCAGCCGGGGACAGCCCTATCAGCCCCAGCATTTT
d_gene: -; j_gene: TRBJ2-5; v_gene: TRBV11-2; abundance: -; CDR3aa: CASTVGGYAETQYF; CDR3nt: TGTGCCAGCACCGTGGGGGGTTATGCGGAGACCCAGTACTTC
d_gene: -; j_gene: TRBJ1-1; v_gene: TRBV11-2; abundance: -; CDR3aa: CASSFGTGTANTEAFF; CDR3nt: TGTGCCAGCAGCTTCGGGACTGGGACGGCGAACACTGAAGCTTTCTTT
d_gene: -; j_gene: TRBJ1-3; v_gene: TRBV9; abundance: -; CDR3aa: CASSVGGDGSGNTIYF; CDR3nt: TGTGCCAGCAGCGTAGGGGGGGACGGCTCTGGAAACACCATATATTTT
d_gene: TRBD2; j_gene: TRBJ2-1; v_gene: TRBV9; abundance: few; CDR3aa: CASSVRTSGSVNEQFF; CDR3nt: TGTGCCAGCAGCGTTAGAACTAGCGGGAGTGTTAATGAGCAGTTCTTC
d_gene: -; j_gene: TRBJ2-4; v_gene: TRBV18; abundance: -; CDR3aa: CASSPRAGDSLAKNIQYF; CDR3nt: TGTGCCAGCTCACCCCGGGCAGGGGATTCCTTAGCCAAAAACATTCAGTACTTC
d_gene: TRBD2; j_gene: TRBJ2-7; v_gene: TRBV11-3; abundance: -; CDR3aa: CVDPAGPYEQYF; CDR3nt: TGTGTAGACCCAGCGGGACCCTACGAGCAGTACTTC
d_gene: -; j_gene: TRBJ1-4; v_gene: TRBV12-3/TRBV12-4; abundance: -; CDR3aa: CASRGLEKLFF; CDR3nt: TGTGCCAGCAGGGGCCTGGAAAAACTGTTTTTT
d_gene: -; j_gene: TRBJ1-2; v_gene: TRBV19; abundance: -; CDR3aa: CASTPRRGGYTF; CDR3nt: TGTGCCAGCACCCCTCGGCGGGGGGGCTACACCTTC
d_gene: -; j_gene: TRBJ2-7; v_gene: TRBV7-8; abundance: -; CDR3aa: CASSLVGSTYEQYF; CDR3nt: TGTGCCAGCAGCTTAGTTGGCAGTACCTACGAGCAGTACTTC
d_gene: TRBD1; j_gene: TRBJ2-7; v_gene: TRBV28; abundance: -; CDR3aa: CASSFRQGDGEQYF; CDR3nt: TGTGCCAGCAGTTTCCGACAGGGGGATGGCGAGCAGTACTTC
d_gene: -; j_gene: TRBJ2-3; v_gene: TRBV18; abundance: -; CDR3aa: CASSPRRGLTTDTQYF; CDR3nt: TGTGCCAGCTCACCTCGAAGAGGACTTACCACAGATACGCAGTATTTT
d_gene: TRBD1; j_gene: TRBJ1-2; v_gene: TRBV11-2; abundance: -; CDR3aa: CASSSDRALGGYTF; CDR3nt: TGTGCCAGCAGCTCAGACAGGGCCCTGGGTGGCTACACCTTC
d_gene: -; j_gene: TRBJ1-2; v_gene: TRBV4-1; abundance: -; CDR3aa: CASSQEDTIYGYTF; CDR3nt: TGCGCCAGCAGCCAAGAAGACACGATCTATGGCTACACCTTC
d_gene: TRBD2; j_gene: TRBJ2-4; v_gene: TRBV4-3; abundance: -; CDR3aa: CASSQENPSGRPLAKNIQYF; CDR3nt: TGCGCCAGCAGCCAAGAAAACCCTAGCGGGAGGCCTCTAGCCAAAAACATTCAGTACTTC
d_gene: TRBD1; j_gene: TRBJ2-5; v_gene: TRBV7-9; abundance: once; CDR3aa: CASSAGQGGRETQYF; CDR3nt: TGTGCCAGCAGCGCAGGACAGGGTGGTAGGGAGACCCAGTACTTC
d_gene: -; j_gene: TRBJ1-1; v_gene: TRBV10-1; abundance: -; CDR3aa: CASSDAPTSGTEAFF; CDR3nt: TGCGCCAGCAGTGACGCTCCCACATCGGGCACTGAAGCTTTCTTT
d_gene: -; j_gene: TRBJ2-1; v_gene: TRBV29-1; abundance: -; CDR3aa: CSAGSTYNEQFF; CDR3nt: TGCAGCGCCGGGAGTACCTACAATGAGCAGTTCTTC
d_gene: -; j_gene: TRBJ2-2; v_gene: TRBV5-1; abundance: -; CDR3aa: CASSLDGDNNGELFF; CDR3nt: TGCGCCAGCAGCTTGGACGGGGACAACAACGGGGAGCTGTTTTTT
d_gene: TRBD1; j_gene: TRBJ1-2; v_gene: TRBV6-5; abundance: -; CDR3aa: CASRDGDRGYGYTF; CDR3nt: TGTGCCAGCAGGGACGGTGACAGGGGATATGGCTACACCTTC
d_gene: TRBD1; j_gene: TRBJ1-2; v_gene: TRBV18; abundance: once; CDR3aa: CASSPKGQTNYGYTF; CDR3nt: TGTGCCAGCTCACCGAAGGGACAGACTAACTATGGCTACACCTTC
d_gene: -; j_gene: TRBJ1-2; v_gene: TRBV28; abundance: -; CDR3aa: CASSLGGAGYTF; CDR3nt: TGTGCCAGCAGTTTGGGAGGGGCCGGCTACACCTTC
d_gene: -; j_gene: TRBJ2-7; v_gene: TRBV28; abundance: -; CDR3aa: CASGQGSYEQYF; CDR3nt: TGTGCCAGTGGCCAGGGGTCCTACGAGCAGTACTTC
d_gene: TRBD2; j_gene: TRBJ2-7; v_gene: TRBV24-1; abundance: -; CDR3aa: CATSDLAVGREVSYEQYF; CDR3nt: TGTGCCACCAGTGATTTGGCCGTGGGGCGGGAGGTTTCCTACGAGCAGTACTTC
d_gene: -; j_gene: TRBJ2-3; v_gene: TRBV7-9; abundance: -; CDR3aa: CASSLPAGSTDTQYF; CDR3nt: TGTGCCAGCAGCTTACCGGCAGGTAGCACAGATACGCAGTATTTT
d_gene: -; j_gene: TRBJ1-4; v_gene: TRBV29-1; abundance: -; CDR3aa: CSVGLLNEKLFF; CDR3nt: TGCAGCGTTGGTCTCCTGAATGAAAAACTGTTTTTT
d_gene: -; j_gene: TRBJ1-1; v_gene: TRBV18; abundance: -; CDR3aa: CASSPNTVGGLLNTEAFF; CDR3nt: TGTGCCAGCTCCCCTAACACTGTCGGGGGTCTTTTGAACACTGAAGCTTTCTTT
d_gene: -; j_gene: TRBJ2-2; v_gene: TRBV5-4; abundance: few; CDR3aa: CASSSRGGTANTGELFF; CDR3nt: TGTGCCAGCAGCTCAAGGGGCGGGACGGCGAACACCGGGGAGCTGTTTTTT
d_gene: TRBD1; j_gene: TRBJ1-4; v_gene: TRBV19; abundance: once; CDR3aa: CASAAPRTGSEKLFF; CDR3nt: TGTGCCAGTGCAGCACCGAGGACAGGGAGCGAAAAACTGTTTTTT
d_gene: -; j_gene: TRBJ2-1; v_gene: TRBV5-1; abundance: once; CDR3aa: CASSLDGRRNEQFF; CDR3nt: TGCGCCAGCAGCTTGGACGGCAGGAGGAATGAGCAGTTCTTC
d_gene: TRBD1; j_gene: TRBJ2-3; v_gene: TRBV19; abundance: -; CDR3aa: CASSPWTGGAGTDTQYF; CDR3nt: TGTGCCAGTAGTCCCTGGACAGGGGGCGCAGGCACAGATACGCAGTATTTT
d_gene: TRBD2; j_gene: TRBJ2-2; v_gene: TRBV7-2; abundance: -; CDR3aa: CASSQGLAGAIGTGELFF; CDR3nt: TGTGCCAGCAGTCAGGGACTAGCGGGGGCTATAGGGACCGGGGAGCTGTTTTTT
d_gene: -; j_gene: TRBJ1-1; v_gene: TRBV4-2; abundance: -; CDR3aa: CASSQVQEDEAFF; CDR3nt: TGTGCCAGCAGCCAAGTCCAGGAGGATGAAGCTTTCTTT
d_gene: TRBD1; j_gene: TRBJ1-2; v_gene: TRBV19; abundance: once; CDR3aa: CASSILDGGTGGYTF; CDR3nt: TGTGCCAGTAGTATCCTGGATGGAGGGACAGGGGGCTACACCTTC
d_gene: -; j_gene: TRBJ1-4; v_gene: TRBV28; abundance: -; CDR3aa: CASEVAGSNEKLFF; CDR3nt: TGTGCCAGCGAGGTTGCGGGGAGTAATGAAAAACTGTTTTTT
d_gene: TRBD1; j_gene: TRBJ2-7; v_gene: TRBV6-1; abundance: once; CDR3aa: CASSEGDRDSEQYF; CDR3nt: TGTGCCAGCAGTGAAGGAGACCGGGACAGCGAGCAGTACTTC
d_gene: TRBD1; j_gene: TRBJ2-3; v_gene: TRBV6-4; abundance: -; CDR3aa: CASSDHPGQRTDTQYF; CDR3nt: TGTGCCAGCAGTGACCACCCGGGACAGCGCACAGATACGCAGTATTTT
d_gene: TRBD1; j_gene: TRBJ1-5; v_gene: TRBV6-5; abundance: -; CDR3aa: CASLDRGRGQPQHF; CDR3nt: TGTGCCAGTTTAGACAGGGGGCGAGGTCAGCCCCAGCATTTT
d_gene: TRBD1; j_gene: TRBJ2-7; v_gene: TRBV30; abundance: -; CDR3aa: CASTHFSDRANEQYF; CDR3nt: TGTGCCTCCACGCATTTTTCGGACAGGGCAAACGAGCAGTACTTC
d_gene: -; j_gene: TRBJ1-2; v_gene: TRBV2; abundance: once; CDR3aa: CASTTITYGYTF; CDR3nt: TGTGCCAGTACGACAATAACATATGGCTACACCTTC
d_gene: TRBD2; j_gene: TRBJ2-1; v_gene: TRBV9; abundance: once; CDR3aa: CASNPGLAGVNEQFF; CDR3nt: TGTGCCAGCAACCCGGGACTAGCGGGAGTCAATGAGCAGTTCTTC
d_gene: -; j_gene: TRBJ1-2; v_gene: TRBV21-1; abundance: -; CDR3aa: CASSKGRTDYGYTF; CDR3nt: TGTGCCAGCAGCAAGGGTCGGACAGATTATGGCTACACCTTC
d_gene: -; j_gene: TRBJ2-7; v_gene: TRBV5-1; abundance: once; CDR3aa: CASSPTTSAPEQYF; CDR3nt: TGCGCCAGCAGCCCAACAACCTCCGCTCCCGAGCAGTACTTC
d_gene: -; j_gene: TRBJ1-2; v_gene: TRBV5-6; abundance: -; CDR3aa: CASRFGQRDGYTF; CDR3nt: TGTGCCAGCAGGTTTGGACAGAGAGATGGCTACACCTTC
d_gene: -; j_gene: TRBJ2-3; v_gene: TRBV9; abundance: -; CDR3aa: CASSVAAGTKGTDTQYF; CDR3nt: TGTGCCAGCAGCGTAGCCGCCGGGACAAAAGGGACAGATACGCAGTATTTT
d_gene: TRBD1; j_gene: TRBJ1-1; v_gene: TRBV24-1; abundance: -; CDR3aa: CATKGAENTEAFF; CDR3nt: TGTGCCACCAAGGGGGCGGAGAACACTGAAGCTTTCTTT
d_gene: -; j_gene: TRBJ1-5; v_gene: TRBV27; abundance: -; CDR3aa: CASSLKGAGLGNQPQHF; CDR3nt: TGTGCCAGCAGTTTAAAAGGGGCAGGGTTGGGCAATCAGCCCCAGCATTTT
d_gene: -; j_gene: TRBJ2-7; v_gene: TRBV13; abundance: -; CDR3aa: CASSLQQGRERYF; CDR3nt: TGTGCCAGCAGCTTACAACAGGGCCGCGAACGGTACTTC
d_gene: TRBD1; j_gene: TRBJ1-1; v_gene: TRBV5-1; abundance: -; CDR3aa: CASSSTGGVRTEAFF; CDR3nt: TGCGCCAGCAGCTCCACAGGGGGCGTGAGGACTGAAGCTTTCTTT